The 13 T cell receptor beta chains below come from one sample, sequenced in a study of identical twins (dated by TCRdb to the mid-2010s). Libraries were constructed by 5' RACE. The instrument was an Illumina HiSeq 2000. In TCRdb, the public reads were trimmed at Q25 with fastp and aligned with MiXCR, with productive beta chains retained. Each CDR3 protein gets just one entry, which takes the most common genes and DNA from the rows behind it. In this sample the table shows 200,000 to 300,000 distinct CDR3 sequences, about 10% of which occur a single time. About 9.1% of the sample goes to the ten largest clones. Specimen: memory T cells sorted from blood. The cell subset or site label, as the study defines it: CD45RO+ enriched T cells. The source of these receptors is a man aged 45-60 years in good health.

This clonotype has only a few counts. The chain combines TRBV29-1 with TRBJ2-2; the match to TRBD2 covers 8 bases. Germline V gives CDR1 SQVTM, CDR2 ANQGSEA. The CDR3 covers 17 residues. With 5 bases clipped from V and 6 bases from J, the junction kept 17 bases outside the gene matches. This chain's CDR3 is CSVRLEDGTRVAGELFF. The CDR3 DNA is TGCAGCGTTCGCTTGGAAGACGGGACTAGAGTTGCCGGGGAGCTGTTTTTT.

This clonotype was picked up a small number of times. The rearrangement joins TRBV2 to TRBJ2-1; a weak D match, TRBD2 (6 bases). Per germline, CDR1 SNHLY and CDR2 FYNNEI. The CDR3 spans 14 residues. Trimming took 6 bases from V and 9 from J, leaving 18 bases between them. CDR3 coding DNA: TGTGCCAGCAGGCGGGACCAGGCATATCGTGAGCAGTTCTTC. Amino acid sequence: CASRRDQAYREQFF. The full variable domain, with the rest looked up from reference TRBV2 and TRBJ2-1, is EPEVTQTPSHQVTQMGQEVILRCVPISNHLYFYWYRQILGQKVEFLVSFYNNEISEKSEIFDDQFSVERPDGSNFTLKIRSTKLEDSAMYFCASRRDQAYREQFFGPGTRLTVL.

This clonotype was detected a few times. The chain has TRBV19 and TRBJ2-6; no firm D call. This CDR3 region has 14 residues. Germline-derived CDR1 and CDR2 are LNHDA and SQIVND (reference sequence). V was pared by 5 bases and J by 0 bases, with 5 bases between. This CDR3 reads CASSVRSGANVLTF. CDR3 nucleotides: TGTGCCAGTAGTGTCCGCTCTGGGGCCAACGTCCTGACTTTC.

The chain joins TRBV5-6 to TRBJ2-1, with D tentatively TRBD1 or TRBD2 (5 bases each). Germline values: CDR1 SGHDT, CDR2 YYEEEE. There are 13 residues in the CDR3. Between the trimmed V and J ends, which lost 5 bases and 2 bases, there was a span of 8 bases. The CDR3 is CASSWGTYNEQFF. In DNA form, the CDR3 reads TGTGCCAGCAGTTGGGGGACCTACAATGAGCAGTTCTTC.

J is TRBJ2-6 and V is TRBV5-5; a weak D match, TRBD1 (6 bases). The CDR3 has 16 amino acids. Trimming left V 3 bases short and J 4 bases short, with 14 bases between. Looked up from germline, CDR1 is SGHKS and CDR2 is YYEKEE (reference sequence). The chain's CDR3 is CASSSHVGAGANVLTF. In DNA form, the CDR3 reads TGTGCCAGCAGCTCCCATGTGGGGGCCGGGGCCAACGTCCTGACTTTC.

CDR3 sequence reads: CSTTGTYEQYF. The DNA of the CDR3 is TGCAGTACGACGGGAACCTACGAGCAGTACTTC. The rearrangement links TRBV20-1 to TRBJ2-7, with TRBD2 as a possible D gene (5 bases). Per germline, CDR1 DFQATT and CDR2 SNEGSKA (reference sequence). This CDR3 is 11 amino acids long. V lost 8 bases to trimming and J lost 2 bases, with 10 bases between them.

This chain joins TRBV14 and TRBJ2-5; 7 bases are shared with TRBD1. Germline trimming cut 3 bases from V and 5 bases from J; bases unmatched to any gene: 15. The CDR3 has 17 residues. The germline V gene encodes CDR1 SGHDN and CDR2 FVKESK. The CDR3 is CASSHLRGPHQAETQYF. CDR3 nucleotide sequence: TGTGCCAGCAGCCATCTTAGGGGGCCCCACCAAGCGGAGACCCAGTACTTC.

The rearrangement uses TRBV18 and TRBJ1-1; no reliable D call. This CDR3 region has 15 residues. Germline CDR1 is KGHSH and CDR2 is LQKENI. Trimming shortened V by 2 bases and J by 0 bases, and 10 bases separated the two germline ends. In DNA form, the CDR3 reads TGTGCCAGCTCACCATTGGGCAGCCTGAACACTGAAGCTTTCTTT. Its translation is CASSPLGSLNTEAFF.

This clonotype was recorded many times. The junction departs from the called germline gene at one end, perhaps through a read error. V is TRBV5-1 and J is TRBJ1-3; the match to TRBD1 covers 7 bases. There are 14 residues in the CDR3. Germline values: CDR1 SGHRS, CDR2 YFSETQ. In DNA, the CDR3 is TGTGCCAGCAGCTTAGGGACAGCTGGAAACACCATATATTTT. Translating gives CASSLGTAGNTIYF.

This clonotype was picked up a small number of times. The J gene is TRBJ1-5, the V gene TRBV6-2 or TRBV6-3; D not resolved. V was pared by 6 bases and J by 5 bases, with 14 bases between. Germline CDR1 reads MNHEY; CDR2 reads SVGEGT. This CDR3 has 14 residues. The chain's CDR3 is CASSGPFADQPQHF. CDR3 bases: TGTGCCAGCAGCGGCCCATTCGCCGATCAGCCCCAGCATTTT.

This clonotype was found many times. This sequence joins TRBV12-3 or TRBV12-4 and TRBJ2-5; the match to TRBD1 covers 11 bases. This CDR3 is 16 amino acids long. The V gene end was trimmed by 6 bases and the J gene end by 2 bases; junction bases not matched to a gene: 8. CDR3 nucleotide sequence: TGTGCCAGCAGGGGACAGGGGGGGAACCGACAAGAGACCCAGTACTTC. This codes for CASRGQGGNRQETQYF.

Only a few counts were recorded for this clonotype. This chain connects TRBV28 to TRBJ1-6; tentatively, D is TRBD1 (5 bases). CDR1 is MDHEN and CDR2 is SYDVKM in the germline V gene. The length of the CDR3 is 17 residues. The germline V and J ends were trimmed by 6 bases and 4 bases, with 19 bases remaining between them. CDR3 protein: CASSPRQRIDYNSPLHF. The CDR3 DNA sequence: TGTGCCAGCAGCCCCCGACAGAGGATAGATTATAATTCACCCCTCCACTTT.

The J gene is TRBJ2-1, the V gene TRBV4-3; D gene ambiguous. Per the germline V gene, CDR1 is LGHNA and CDR2 is YSLEER. V was pared by 4 bases and J by 9 bases, with 19 bases between. The CDR3 is 15 amino acids. The CDR3 loop reads CASSPSGRSPTEQFF. The CDR3, as DNA: TGCGCCAGCAGCCCCTCAGGCCGCTCTCCCACTGAGCAGTTCTTC.